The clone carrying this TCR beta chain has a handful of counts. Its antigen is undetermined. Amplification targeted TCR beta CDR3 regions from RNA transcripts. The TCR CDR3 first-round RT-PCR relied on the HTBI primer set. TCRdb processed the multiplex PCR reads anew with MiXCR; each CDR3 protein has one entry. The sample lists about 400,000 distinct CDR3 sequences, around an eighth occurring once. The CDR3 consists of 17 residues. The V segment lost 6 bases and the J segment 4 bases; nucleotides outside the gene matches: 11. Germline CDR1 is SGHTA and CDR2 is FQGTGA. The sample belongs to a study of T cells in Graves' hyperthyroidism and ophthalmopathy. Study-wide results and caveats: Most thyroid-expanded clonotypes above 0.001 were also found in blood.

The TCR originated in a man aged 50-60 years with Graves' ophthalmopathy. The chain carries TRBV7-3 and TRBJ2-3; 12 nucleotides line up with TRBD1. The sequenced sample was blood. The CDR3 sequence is CASSPSGGQGAADTQYF. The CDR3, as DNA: TGTGCCAGCAGTCCGTCCGGGGGACAGGGGGCAGCAGATACGCAGTATTTT.